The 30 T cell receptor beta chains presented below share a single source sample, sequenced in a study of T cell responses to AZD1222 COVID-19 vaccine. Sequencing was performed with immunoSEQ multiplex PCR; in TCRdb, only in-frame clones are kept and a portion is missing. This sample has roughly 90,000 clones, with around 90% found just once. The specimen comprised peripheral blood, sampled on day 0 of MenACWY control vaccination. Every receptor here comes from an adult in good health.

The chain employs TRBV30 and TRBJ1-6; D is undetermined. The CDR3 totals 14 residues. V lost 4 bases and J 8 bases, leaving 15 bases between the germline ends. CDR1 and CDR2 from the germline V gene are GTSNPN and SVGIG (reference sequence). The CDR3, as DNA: TGTGCCTGGATGGGTTCTCAGTCGCATTCACCCCTCCACTTT. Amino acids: CAWMGSQSHSPLHF.

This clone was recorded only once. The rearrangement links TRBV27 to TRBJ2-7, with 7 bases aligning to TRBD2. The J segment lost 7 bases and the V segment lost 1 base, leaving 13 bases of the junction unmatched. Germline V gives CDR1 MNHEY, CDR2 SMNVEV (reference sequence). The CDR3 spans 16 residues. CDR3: CASSLWGGTELGEQYF. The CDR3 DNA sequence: TGTGCCAGCAGTTTATGGGGGGGGACGGAACTAGGGGAGCAGTACTTC.

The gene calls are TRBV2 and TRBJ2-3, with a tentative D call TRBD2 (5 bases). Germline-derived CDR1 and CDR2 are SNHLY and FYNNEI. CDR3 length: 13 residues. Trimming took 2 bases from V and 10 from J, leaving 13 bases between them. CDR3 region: CASSELIGGAQYF. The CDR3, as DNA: TGTGCCAGCAGTGAATTGATTGGAGGAGCGCAGTATTTT.

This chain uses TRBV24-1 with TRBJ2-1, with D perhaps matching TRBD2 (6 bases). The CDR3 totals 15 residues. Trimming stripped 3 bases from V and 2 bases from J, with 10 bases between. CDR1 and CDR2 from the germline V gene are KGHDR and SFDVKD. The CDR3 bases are TGTGCCACCAGTGATCCGGGAGTGGCCTACAATGAGCAGTTCTTC. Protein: CATSDPGVAYNEQFF.

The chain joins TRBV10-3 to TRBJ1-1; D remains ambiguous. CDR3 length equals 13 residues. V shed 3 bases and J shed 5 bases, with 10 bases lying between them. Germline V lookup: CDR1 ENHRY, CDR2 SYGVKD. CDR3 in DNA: TGTGCCATCAGTGATTCGGTGGGGACTGAAGCTTTCTTT. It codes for CAISDSVGTEAFF.

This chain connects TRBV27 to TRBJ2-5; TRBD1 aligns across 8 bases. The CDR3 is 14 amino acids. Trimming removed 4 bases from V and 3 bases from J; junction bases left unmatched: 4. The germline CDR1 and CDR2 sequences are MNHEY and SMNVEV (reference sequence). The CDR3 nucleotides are TGTGCCAGCAGTTCCCCGGACAGGGAAGAGACCCAGTACTTC. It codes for CASSSPDREETQYF.

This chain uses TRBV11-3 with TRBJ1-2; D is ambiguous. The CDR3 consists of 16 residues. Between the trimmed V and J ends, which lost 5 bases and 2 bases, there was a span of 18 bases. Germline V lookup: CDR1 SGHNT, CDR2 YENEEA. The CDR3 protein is CASSRFSGLPNYGYTF. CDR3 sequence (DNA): TGTGCCAGCAGCCGCTTTTCGGGCCTACCAAACTATGGCTACACCTTC.

CDR3 DNA: TGTGCCAGCAGCTCGACGCCGTCTGAAGCTTTCTTT. This encodes CASSSTPSEAFF. The gene calls are TRBV7-2 and TRBJ1-1; D call uncertain. The length of the CDR3 is 12 residues. V shed 4 bases and J shed 6 bases, with 9 bases lying between them. Germline assignment: CDR1 SGHTA and CDR2 FQGNSA.

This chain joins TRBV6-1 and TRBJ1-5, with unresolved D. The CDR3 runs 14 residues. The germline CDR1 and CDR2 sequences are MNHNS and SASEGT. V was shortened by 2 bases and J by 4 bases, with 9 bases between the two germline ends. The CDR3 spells CASSEIGGNQPQHF. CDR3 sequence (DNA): TGTGCCAGCAGTGAAATTGGAGGGAATCAGCCCCAGCATTTT.

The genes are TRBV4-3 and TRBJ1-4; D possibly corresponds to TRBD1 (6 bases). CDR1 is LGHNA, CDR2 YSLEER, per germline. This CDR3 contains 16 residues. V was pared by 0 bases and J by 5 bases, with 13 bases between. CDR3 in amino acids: CASSQDTGRGNEKLFF. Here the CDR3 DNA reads TGCGCCAGCAGCCAAGATACAGGGAGGGGGAATGAAAAACTGTTTTTT.

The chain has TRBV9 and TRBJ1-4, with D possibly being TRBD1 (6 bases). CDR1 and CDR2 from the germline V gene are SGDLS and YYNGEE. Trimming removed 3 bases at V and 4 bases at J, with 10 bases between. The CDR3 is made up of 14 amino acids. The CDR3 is CASSGTVSNEKLFF. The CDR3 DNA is TGTGCCAGCAGCGGGACAGTCAGTAATGAAAAACTGTTTTTT.

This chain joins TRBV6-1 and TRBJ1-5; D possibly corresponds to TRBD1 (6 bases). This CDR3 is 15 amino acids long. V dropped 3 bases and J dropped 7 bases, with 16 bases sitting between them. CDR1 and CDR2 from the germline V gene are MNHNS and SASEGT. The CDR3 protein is CASSDGGAGYQPQHF. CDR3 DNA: TGTGCCAGCAGTGATGGGGGGGCAGGGTACCAGCCCCAGCATTTT.

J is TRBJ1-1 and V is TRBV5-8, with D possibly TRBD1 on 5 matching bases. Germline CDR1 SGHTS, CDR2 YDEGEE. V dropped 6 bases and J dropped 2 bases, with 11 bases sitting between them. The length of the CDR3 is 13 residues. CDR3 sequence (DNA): TGTGCCAGCAACTACGGGGGAAACACTGAAGCTTTCTTT. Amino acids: CASNYGGNTEAFF. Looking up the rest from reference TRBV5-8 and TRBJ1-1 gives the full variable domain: EAGVTQSPTHLIKTRGQQATLRCSPISGHTSVYWYQQALGLGLQFLLWYDEGEERNRGNFPPRFSGRQFPNYSSELNVNALELEDSALYLCASNYGGNTEAFFGQGTRLTVV.

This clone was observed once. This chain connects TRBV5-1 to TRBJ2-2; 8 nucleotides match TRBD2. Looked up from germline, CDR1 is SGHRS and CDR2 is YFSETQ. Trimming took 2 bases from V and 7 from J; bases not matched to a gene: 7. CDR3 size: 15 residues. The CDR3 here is CASSFSGLASGELFF. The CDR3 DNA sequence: TGCGCCAGCAGCTTTAGCGGACTAGCTAGCGGGGAGCTGTTTTTT. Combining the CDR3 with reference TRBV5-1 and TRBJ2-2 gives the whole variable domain KAGVTQTPRYLIKTRGQQVTLSCSPISGHRSVSWYQQTPGQGLQFLFEYFSETQRNKGNFPGRFSGRQFSNSRSEMNVSTLELGDSALYLCASSFSGLASGELFFGEGSRLTVL.

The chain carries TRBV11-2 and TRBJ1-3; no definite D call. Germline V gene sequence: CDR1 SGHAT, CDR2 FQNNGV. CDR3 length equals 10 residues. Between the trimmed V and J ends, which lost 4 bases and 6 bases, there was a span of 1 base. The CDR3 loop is CASSSNTIYF. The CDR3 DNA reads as TGTGCCAGCAGCTCAAACACCATATATTTT. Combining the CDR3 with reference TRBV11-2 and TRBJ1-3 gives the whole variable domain EAGVAQSPRYKIIEKRQSVAFWCNPISGHATLYWYQQILGQGPKLLIQFQNNGVVDDSQLPKDRFSAERLKGVDSTLKIQPAKLEDSAVYLCASSSNTIYFGEGSWLTVV.

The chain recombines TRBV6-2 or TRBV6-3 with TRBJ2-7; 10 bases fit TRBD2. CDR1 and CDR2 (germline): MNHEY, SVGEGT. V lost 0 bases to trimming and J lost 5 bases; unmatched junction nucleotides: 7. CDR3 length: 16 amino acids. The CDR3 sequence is CASSYSTLAGRDEQYF. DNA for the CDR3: TGTGCCAGCAGTTACTCAACACTAGCGGGAAGGGACGAGCAGTACTTC.

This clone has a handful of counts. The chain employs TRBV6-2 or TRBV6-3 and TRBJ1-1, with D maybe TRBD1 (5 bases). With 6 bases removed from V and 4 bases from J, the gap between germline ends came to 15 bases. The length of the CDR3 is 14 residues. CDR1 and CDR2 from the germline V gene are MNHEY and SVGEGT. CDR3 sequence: CASSPGRGGTEAFF. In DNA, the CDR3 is TGTGCCAGCAGCCCGGGACGGGGGGGCACTGAAGCTTTCTTT.

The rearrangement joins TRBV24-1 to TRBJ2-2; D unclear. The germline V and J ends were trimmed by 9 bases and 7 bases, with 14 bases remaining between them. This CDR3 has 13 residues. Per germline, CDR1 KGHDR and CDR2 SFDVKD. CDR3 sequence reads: CATGLGSLGELFF. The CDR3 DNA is TGTGCCACCGGGTTGGGGTCCCTCGGGGAGCTGTTTTTT.

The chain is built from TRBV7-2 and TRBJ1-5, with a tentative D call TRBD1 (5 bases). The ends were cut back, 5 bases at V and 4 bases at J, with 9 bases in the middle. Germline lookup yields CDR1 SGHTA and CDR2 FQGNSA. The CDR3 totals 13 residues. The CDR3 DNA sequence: TGTGCCAGCAGCACGACAGTAAATCAGCCCCAGCATTTT. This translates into CASSTTVNQPQHF.

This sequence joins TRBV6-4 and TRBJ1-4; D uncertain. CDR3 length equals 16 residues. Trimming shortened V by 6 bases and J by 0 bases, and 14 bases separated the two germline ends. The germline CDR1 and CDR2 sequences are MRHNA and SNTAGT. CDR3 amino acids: CASSPAAGATNEKLFF. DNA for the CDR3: TGTGCCAGCAGCCCGGCGGCGGGTGCAACTAATGAAAAACTGTTTTTT.

The chain's CDR3 is CASSRTRDSGTYEQYF. As DNA, the CDR3 is TGTGCCAGCAGTCGAACCCGGGATAGCGGGACTTACGAGCAGTACTTC. The chain recombines TRBV6-6 with TRBJ2-7; 8 nucleotides line up with TRBD2. Germline-derived CDR1 and CDR2 are MNHNY and SVGAGI (reference sequence). Trimming cost V 5 bases and J 4 bases; bases outside gene matches: 13. This CDR3 is 16 amino acids long.

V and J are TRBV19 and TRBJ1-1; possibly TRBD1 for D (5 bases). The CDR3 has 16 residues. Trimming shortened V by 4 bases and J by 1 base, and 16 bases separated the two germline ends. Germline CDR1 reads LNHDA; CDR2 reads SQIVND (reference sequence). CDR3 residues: CASSTRAAVGNTEAFF. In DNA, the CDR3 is TGTGCCAGTAGTACCAGGGCGGCGGTTGGGAACACTGAAGCTTTCTTT.

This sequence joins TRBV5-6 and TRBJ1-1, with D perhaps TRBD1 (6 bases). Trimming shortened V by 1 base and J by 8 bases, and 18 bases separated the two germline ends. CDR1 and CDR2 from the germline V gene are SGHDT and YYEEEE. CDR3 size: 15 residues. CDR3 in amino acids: CASSLSGSGEAEAFF. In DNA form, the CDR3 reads TGTGCCAGCAGCTTGAGCGGTTCAGGGGAAGCCGAAGCTTTCTTT. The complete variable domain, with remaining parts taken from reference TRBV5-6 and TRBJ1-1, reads DAGVTQSPTHLIKTRGQQVTLRCSPKSGHDTVSWYQQALGQGPQFIFQYYEEEERQRGNFPDRFSGHQFPNYSSELNVNALLLGDSALYLCASSLSGSGEAEAFFGQGTRLTVV.

The CDR3 loop is CASSPAGSTEAFF. CDR3 nucleotides: TGTGCCAGCAGCCCGGCCGGGAGCACTGAAGCTTTCTTT. The V call is TRBV5-6, the J call TRBJ1-1; D ambiguous. This CDR3 comprises 13 residues. Trimming stripped 4 bases from V and 4 bases from J, with 11 bases between. Germline CDR1 and CDR2: SGHDT and YYEEEE.

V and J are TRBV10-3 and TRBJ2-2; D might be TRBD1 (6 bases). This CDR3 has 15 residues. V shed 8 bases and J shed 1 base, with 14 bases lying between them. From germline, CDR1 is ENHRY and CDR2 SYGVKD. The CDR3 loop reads CAIQGQEENTGELFF. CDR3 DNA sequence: TGTGCCATCCAGGGGCAGGAGGAGAACACCGGGGAGCTGTTTTTT.

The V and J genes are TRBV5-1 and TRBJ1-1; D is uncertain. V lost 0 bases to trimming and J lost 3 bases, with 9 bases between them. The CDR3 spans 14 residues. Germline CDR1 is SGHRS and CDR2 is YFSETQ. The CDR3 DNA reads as TGCGCCAGCAGCTTGGCCATAAGGGACACTGAAGCTTTCTTT. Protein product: CASSLAIRDTEAFF.

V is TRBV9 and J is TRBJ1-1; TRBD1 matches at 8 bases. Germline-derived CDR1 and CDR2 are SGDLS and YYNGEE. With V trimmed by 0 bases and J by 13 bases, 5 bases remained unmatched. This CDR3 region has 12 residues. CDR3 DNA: TGTGCCAGCAGCGTAGGGACAGGGAGGGGTTTCTTT. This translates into CASSVGTGRGFF.

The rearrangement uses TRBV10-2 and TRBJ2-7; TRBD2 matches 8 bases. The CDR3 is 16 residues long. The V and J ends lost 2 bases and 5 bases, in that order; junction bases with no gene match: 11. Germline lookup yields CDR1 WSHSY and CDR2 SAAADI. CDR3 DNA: TGCGCCAGCAGTGAGACCTTGAGCGGGAGCGTCAACGAGCAGTACTTC. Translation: CASSETLSGSVNEQYF.

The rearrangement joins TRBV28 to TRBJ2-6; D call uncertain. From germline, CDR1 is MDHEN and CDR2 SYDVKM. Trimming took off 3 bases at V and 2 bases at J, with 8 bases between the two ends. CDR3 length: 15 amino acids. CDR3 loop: CASSLGGAGANVLTF. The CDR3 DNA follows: TGTGCCAGCAGTTTGGGCGGAGCTGGGGCCAACGTCCTGACTTTC. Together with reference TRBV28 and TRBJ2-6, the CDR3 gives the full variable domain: DVKVTQSSRYLVKRTGEKVFLECVQDMDHENMFWYRQDPGLGLRLIYFSYDVKMKEKGDIPEGYSVSREKKERFSLILESASTNQTSMYLCASSLGGAGANVLTFGAGSRLTVL.

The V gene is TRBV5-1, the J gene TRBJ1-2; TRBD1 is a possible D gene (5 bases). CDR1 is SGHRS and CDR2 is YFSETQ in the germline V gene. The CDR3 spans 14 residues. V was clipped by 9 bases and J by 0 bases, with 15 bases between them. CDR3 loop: CATQRDGANYGYTF. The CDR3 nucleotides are TGCGCCACCCAGCGGGACGGAGCTAACTATGGCTACACCTTC.